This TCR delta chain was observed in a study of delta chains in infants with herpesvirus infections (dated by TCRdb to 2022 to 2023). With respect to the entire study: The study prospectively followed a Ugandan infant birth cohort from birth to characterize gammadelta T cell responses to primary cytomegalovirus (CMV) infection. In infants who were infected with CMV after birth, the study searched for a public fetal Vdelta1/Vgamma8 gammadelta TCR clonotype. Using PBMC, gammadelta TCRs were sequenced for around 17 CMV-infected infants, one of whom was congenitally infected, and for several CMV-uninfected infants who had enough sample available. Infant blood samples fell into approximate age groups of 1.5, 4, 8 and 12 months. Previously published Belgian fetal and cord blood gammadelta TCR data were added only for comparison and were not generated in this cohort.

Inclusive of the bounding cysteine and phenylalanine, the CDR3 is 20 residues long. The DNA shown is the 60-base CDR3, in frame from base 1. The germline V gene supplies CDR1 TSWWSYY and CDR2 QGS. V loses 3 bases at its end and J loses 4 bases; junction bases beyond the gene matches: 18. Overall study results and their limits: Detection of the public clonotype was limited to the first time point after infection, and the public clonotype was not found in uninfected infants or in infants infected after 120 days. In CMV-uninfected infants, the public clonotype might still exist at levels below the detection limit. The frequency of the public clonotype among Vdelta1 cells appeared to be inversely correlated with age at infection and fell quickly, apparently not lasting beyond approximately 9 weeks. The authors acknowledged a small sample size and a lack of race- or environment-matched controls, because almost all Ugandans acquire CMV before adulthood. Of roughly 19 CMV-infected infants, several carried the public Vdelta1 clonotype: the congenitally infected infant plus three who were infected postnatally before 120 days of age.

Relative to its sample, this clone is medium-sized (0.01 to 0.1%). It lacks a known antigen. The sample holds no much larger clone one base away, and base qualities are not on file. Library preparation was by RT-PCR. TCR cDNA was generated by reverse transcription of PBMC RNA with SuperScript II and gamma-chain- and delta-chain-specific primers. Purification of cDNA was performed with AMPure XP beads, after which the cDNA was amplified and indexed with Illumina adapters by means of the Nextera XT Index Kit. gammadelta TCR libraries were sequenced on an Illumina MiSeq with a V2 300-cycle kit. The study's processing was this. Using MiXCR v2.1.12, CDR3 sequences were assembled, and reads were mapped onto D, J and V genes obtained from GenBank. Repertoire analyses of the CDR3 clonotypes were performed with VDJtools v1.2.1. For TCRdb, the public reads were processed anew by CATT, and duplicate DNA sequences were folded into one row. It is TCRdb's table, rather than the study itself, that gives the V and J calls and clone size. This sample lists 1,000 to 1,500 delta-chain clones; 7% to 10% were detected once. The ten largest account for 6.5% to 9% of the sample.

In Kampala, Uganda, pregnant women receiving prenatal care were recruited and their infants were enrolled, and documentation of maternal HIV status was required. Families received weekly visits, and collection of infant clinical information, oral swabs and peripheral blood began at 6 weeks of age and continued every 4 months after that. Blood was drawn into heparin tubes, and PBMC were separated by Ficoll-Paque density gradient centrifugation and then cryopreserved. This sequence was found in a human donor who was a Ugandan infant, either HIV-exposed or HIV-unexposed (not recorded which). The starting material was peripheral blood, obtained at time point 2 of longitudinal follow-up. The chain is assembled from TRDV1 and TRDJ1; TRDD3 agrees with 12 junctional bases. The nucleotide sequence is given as TGTGCTCTTGGGGACCGGAACCCTTCCTACTGGGGGATACTGTGCGATAAACTCATCTTT. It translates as CALGDRNPSYWGILCDKLIF.